This T cell receptor (beta chain) appears in the sequencing data of a study of Graves' ophthalmopathy and Graves' hyperthyroidism. Study results and limitations: Also, most clonotypes expanded in the thyroid above 0.001 frequency appeared in blood.

CDR1 SNHLY and CDR2 FYNNEI come from the germline V gene. This CDR3 comprises 17 residues. Trimming removed 6 bases at V and 3 bases at J, with 24 bases between. CDR3 regions of TCR beta were amplified from RNA transcripts. Scientists carried out first-round RT-PCR using HTBI primers and then a second-round multiplex PCR. MiXCR, applied by TCRdb to the multiplex PCR reads, yields one record per CDR3 protein. The repertoire consists of about 700,000 distinct CDR3 sequences, with around 40% occurring once and the leading ten covering less than 55%. Concerning this clonotype itself: The antigen remains undetermined.

The sample taken for sequencing was peripheral blood. The V and J genes are TRBV2 and TRBJ2-7; no reliable D call. This clonotype was obtained from an adult man with Graves' ophthalmopathy. CDR3 DNA: TGTGCCAGCAGCTCCACCTCGCGGTGGAGCTACAACTACGAGCAGTACTTC. Amino acids: CASSSTSRWSYNYEQYF.